The 27 T cell receptor beta chains below were found in one sample sequenced in a study of cytomegalovirus exposure and HLA in healthy donors. PCR primers comprised 60 Vbeta and 13 Jbeta primers. Measured with immunoSEQ multiplex PCR; TCRdb has only the in-frame clones, and not every one. The sample has more than 150,000 clones; 80% to 85% are singletons. Sequencing was performed on PBMCs. These receptors came from a boy aged 2 to 10 in good health and CMV-seronegative.

J is TRBJ1-2 and V is TRBV7-9; 8 positions match TRBD1. The CDR3 runs to 14 residues. CDR1 SEHNR and CDR2 FQNEAQ come from the germline V gene (reference sequence). The V and J ends lost 4 bases and 4 bases, in that order; junction bases with no gene match: 5. CDR3 sequence: CASSYGQGSYGYTF. The CDR3 DNA follows: TGTGCCAGCAGCTATGGACAGGGCAGCTATGGCTACACCTTC.

The chain joins TRBV16 to TRBJ2-1; 7 bases are a match to TRBD1. J gave up 2 bases and V 7 bases, and 5 bases lay outside the gene matches. Germline V gives CDR1 KGHSY, CDR2 FQNENV. The CDR3 has 14 amino acids. In nucleotides, the CDR3 is TGTGCCAGCAAGGGACAGCTGGCCTACAATGAGCAGTTCTTC. Amino acids: CASKGQLAYNEQFF.

For this clone: The sample holds other DNA sequences that translate to the same CDR3. The CDR3 reads CSVGQDYTEAFF. The DNA for the CDR3 is TGCAGCGTTGGTCAGGATTACACTGAAGCTTTCTTT. The rearrangement uses TRBV29-1 and TRBJ1-1; D remains ambiguous. Trimming removed 4 bases from V and 3 bases from J, with 9 bases in between. Germline CDR1 SQVTM, CDR2 ANQGSEA. The CDR3 sequence is 12 residues long.

J is TRBJ2-4 and V is TRBV19; 8 positions match TRBD2. The germline V gene encodes CDR1 LNHDA and CDR2 SQIVND (reference sequence). The CDR3 runs to 16 residues. V was clipped by 5 bases and J by 1 base; unmatched bases: 7. CDR3 protein: CASSSSGGWAKNIQYF. CDR3 sequence (DNA): TGTGCCAGTAGTTCAAGCGGGGGCTGGGCCAAAAACATTCAGTACTTC.

This chain links TRBV18 with TRBJ1-1, with no clear D. Germline assignment: CDR1 KGHSH and CDR2 LQKENI. There are 14 residues in the CDR3. Trimming removed 3 bases from V and 2 bases from J, with 10 bases in between. CDR3 DNA: TGTGCCAGCTCACCGTCACACTATAACACTGAAGCTTTCTTT. Amino acids: CASSPSHYNTEAFF.

The chain joins TRBV19 to TRBJ2-7; 14 bases are a match to TRBD2. Germline assignment: CDR1 LNHDA and CDR2 SQIVND (reference sequence). The V and J ends lost 5 bases and 7 bases, in that order; junction bases with no gene match: 7. The CDR3 covers 15 residues. This CDR3 reads CASSAGLAGVGEQYF. In DNA form, the CDR3 reads TGTGCCAGTAGTGCGGGACTAGCGGGAGTGGGGGAGCAGTACTTC.

The rearrangement joins TRBV28 to TRBJ1-2; TRBD1 is a possible D gene (6 bases). The germline V and J ends were trimmed by 5 bases and 4 bases, with 17 bases remaining between them. CDR3 length: 15 residues. Germline V gives CDR1 MDHEN, CDR2 SYDVKM. CDR3 nucleotide sequence: TGTGCCAGCAGTCCAAGTGGACAGTTGTCCTATGGCTACACCTTC. It encodes CASSPSGQLSYGYTF.

The CDR3 protein is CASSVSRASSYNEQFF. Here the CDR3 DNA reads TGTGCCAGCAGTGTTTCGCGGGCGAGCTCCTACAATGAGCAGTTCTTC. V gene TRBV6-1 combines with J gene TRBJ2-1, with a weak D call TRBD2 (5 bases). V lost 4 bases and J lost 0, with 13 bases in between. The CDR3 has 16 residues. Germline V gene sequence: CDR1 MNHNS, CDR2 SASEGT.

CDR3 sequence (DNA): TGTGCCATCAGTGGAGGGTACAATGAGCAGTTCTTC. Translated: CAISGGYNEQFF. V gene TRBV10-3 combines with J gene TRBJ2-1; possibly TRBD2 for D (5 bases). The CDR3 spans 12 residues. CDR1 and CDR2 from the germline V gene are ENHRY and SYGVKD. Trimming pared 4 bases from V and 4 bases from J, leaving 5 bases between.

A remark on this clone: This CDR3 is also generated by other DNA sequences in the sample. The rearrangement joins TRBV10-2 to TRBJ2-7; 7 nucleotides agree with TRBD2. The CDR3 extends over 15 amino acids. Germline-derived CDR1 and CDR2 are WSHSY and SAAADI. The V segment lost 6 bases and the J segment 7 bases; nucleotides outside the gene matches: 15. The CDR3 DNA reads as TGCGCCAGCAGCCTCATGGGCAGCGGGGCCTTGGAGCAGTACTTC. Amino acid sequence: CASSLMGSGALEQYF.

The CDR3 DNA follows: TGTGCCAGCAGCATCACAGGGGAACTCTACGAGCAGTACTTC. This gives the protein CASSITGELYEQYF. This rearrangement joins TRBV27 to TRBJ2-7, with 7 bases identical to TRBD1. CDR1 and CDR2 (germline): MNHEY, SMNVEV (reference sequence). This CDR3 is 14 amino acids long. Unmatched junction bases numbered 8, after V lost 6 bases and J lost 3 bases.

This clone was observed a few times. V is TRBV7-9 and J is TRBJ1-1; D is undetermined. Germline V CDR1 and CDR2: SEHNR, FQNEAQ (reference sequence). V was shortened by 2 bases and J by 3 bases, with 7 bases between the two germline ends. The length of the CDR3 is 13 residues. The CDR3 sequence: CASSLSGDTEAFF. CDR3 nucleotides: TGTGCCAGCAGCTTATCAGGCGACACTGAAGCTTTCTTT.

The chain has TRBV7-2 and TRBJ1-2; D remains ambiguous. V gave up 4 bases and J gave up 5 bases, with 14 bases separating them. Germline lookup yields CDR1 SGHTA and CDR2 FQGNSA. The CDR3 has 14 amino acids. CDR3 coding DNA: TGTGCCAGCAGCTCCGCTAACGGACTATATGGCTACACCTTC. Translation gives CASSSANGLYGYTF.

This clone showed up just once. V gene TRBV2 combines with J gene TRBJ2-5, with TRBD1 matching over 9 bases. The J call is doubtful: the DNA matches TRBJ2-7 better. The CDR3 covers 14 residues. CDR1 and CDR2 from the germline V gene are SNHLY and FYNNEI. The CDR3 loop is CASSTDRGLYEQYF. The CDR3 DNA reads as TGTGCCAGCAGTACGGACAGGGGACTCTACGAGCAGTACTTC.

This sequence joins TRBV27 and TRBJ1-2; 7 bases align to TRBD1. The CDR3 length is 14 residues. CDR1 is MNHEY and CDR2 is SMNVEV in the germline V gene (reference sequence). The V and J ends lost 4 bases and 3 bases, in that order; junction bases with no gene match: 5. CDR3 sequence (DNA): TGTGCCAGCAGTTCACGACAGGGTCACTATGGCTACACCTTC. Translating gives CASSSRQGHYGYTF.

This clone was seen a handful of times. The chain carries TRBV11-2 and TRBJ2-2; the D gene is possibly TRBD2 (5 bases). The CDR3 loop spans 18 amino acids. CDR1 and CDR2 (germline): SGHAT, FQNNGV. The ends were cut back, 0 bases at V and 6 bases at J, with 20 bases in the middle. The CDR3 reads CASSLDMGRGRRSGELFF. The CDR3 nucleotides are TGTGCCAGCAGCTTAGATATGGGTAGAGGGCGCCGGTCCGGGGAGCTGTTTTTT.

The genes are TRBV18 and TRBJ2-7, with TRBD1 identical over 7 bases. The CDR3 is 14 amino acids. V shed 5 bases, J shed 2 bases, and the junction held 6 bases outside the gene matches. CDR1 KGHSH and CDR2 LQKENI come from the germline V gene. CDR3 in amino acids: CASSSGQDAYEQYF. CDR3 in DNA: TGTGCCAGCTCATCTGGACAGGATGCCTACGAGCAGTACTTC.

The chain joins TRBV2 to TRBJ2-1, with 8 positions matching TRBD2. The germline V gene has CDR1 SNHLY and CDR2 FYNNEI. J gave up 0 bases and V 9 bases, and 4 bases lay outside the gene matches. The CDR3 runs to 14 residues. CDR3 protein: CASRGRTSYNEQFF. Here the CDR3 DNA reads TGTGCCAGTCGCGGGAGGACCTCCTACAATGAGCAGTTCTTC.

V is TRBV27 and J is TRBJ1-2; 7 bases line up with TRBD1. This CDR3 is 14 amino acids long. The V gene end was trimmed by 6 bases and the J gene end by 3 bases; junction bases not matched to a gene: 7. Germline CDR1 is MNHEY and CDR2 is SMNVEV (reference sequence). CDR3 DNA sequence: TGTGCCAGCAGCCCTAGGGGGCGGGACTATGGCTACACCTTC. Translating it yields CASSPRGRDYGYTF.

The chain couples TRBV29-1 to TRBJ2-7; D may be TRBD2 (6 bases). This CDR3 is built from 13 residues. V shed 3 bases and J shed 9 bases, with 18 bases lying between them. Germline CDR1 and CDR2: SQVTM and ANQGSEA. The CDR3 nucleotides read TGCAGCGTTGAGTCGGCGGGGCTTCCGGGGCAGTACTTC. Translated: CSVESAGLPGQYF.

The chain is built from TRBV18 and TRBJ1-3; D might be TRBD1 (6 bases). V lost 0 bases and J 4 bases, leaving 19 bases between the germline ends. The CDR3 covers 18 residues. Germline V gene sequence: CDR1 KGHSH, CDR2 LQKENI. CDR3 residues: CASSPPYLQGPNGNTIYF. As DNA, the CDR3 is TGTGCCAGCTCACCACCGTATTTACAGGGCCCGAACGGAAACACCATATATTTT.

The table lists this clone with a count of one. The chain employs TRBV4-2 and TRBJ2-7; tentative D call: TRBD2 (6 bases). The CDR3 runs to 15 residues. Trimming shortened V by 5 bases and J by 0 bases, and 14 bases separated the two germline ends. Germline CDR1 LGHNA, CDR2 YNFKEQ. The chain's CDR3 is CASSAGSPSSYEQYF. The CDR3 nucleotides read TGTGCCAGCAGCGCCGGGAGCCCGAGCTCCTACGAGCAGTACTTC.

The chain carries TRBV7-9 and TRBJ2-1, with TRBD2 identical over 12 bases. This CDR3 is 14 amino acids long. The J segment lost 8 bases and the V segment lost 3 bases, leaving 2 bases of the junction unmatched. In germline, CDR1 is SEHNR, CDR2 FQNEAQ (reference sequence). The CDR3: CASSFLAGGDEQFF. The DNA of the CDR3 is TGTGCCAGCAGCTTCCTAGCGGGAGGGGATGAGCAGTTCTTC.

The rearrangement links TRBV6-1 to TRBJ1-2; the match to TRBD1 covers 9 bases. The CDR3 extends over 13 amino acids. The trim removed 3 bases at V and 10 bases at J, leaving 6 bases unmatched. CDR1 is MNHNS and CDR2 is SASEGT in the germline V gene. CDR3 sequence (DNA): TGTGCCAGCAGTGAGACAGGGGGACAGGACTACACCTTC. This translates into CASSETGGQDYTF.

V usage is TRBV2 and J usage is TRBJ2-7; TRBD1 aligns across 9 bases. From germline, CDR1 is SNHLY and CDR2 FYNNEI. The CDR3 extends over 12 amino acids. V lost 7 bases and J lost 6; bases outside the gene matches: 4. The CDR3 nucleotides read TGTGCCAGCACTCCACAGGGGGCCGAGCAGTACTTC. Protein sequence: CASTPQGAEQYF.

The J gene is TRBJ1-3, the V gene TRBV7-9; D might be TRBD1 (6 bases). CDR3 length equals 16 residues. Germline CDR1 reads SEHNR; CDR2 reads FQNEAQ (reference sequence). Trimming pared 5 bases from V and 0 bases from J, leaving 14 bases between. The CDR3 bases are TGTGCCAGCAGCCCACGGGACATCCTCTCTGGAAACACCATATATTTT. It translates to CASSPRDILSGNTIYF.

V is TRBV2 and J is TRBJ1-2, with D possibly matching TRBD1 (6 bases). Trimming left V 3 bases short and J 8 bases short, with 16 bases between. The CDR3 totals 14 residues. Germline loops: CDR1 SNHLY, CDR2 FYNNEI. The CDR3 sequence: CASSDRQGSGGYTF. DNA for the CDR3: TGTGCCAGCAGTGATCGGCAGGGGTCGGGAGGCTACACCTTC. Full variable domain (missing parts from reference TRBV2 and TRBJ1-2): EPEVTQTPSHQVTQMGQEVILRCVPISNHLYFYWYRQILGQKVEFLVSFYNNEISEKSEIFDDQFSVERPDGSNFTLKIRSTKLEDSAMYFCASSDRQGSGGYTFGSGTRLTVV.